The 24 T cell receptor beta chains below were found in one sample sequenced in a study of blood T cell repertoires in COVID-19 (TCRdb year 2020). Libraries were built with the immunoSEQ multiplex PCR assay. Drawn from immuneACCESS, this table holds only the in-frame rearrangements with V and J called that TCRdb kept. Clones are partly lost; checked studies trace under half to an unresolved V gene and leave the rest unexplained. The sample table records around 250,000 clones; under 90% of these occur just once. Roughly 16% of the sample belongs to the ten largest clones. The sequenced sample consisted of PBMCs or T cells enriched from blood (not recorded which). These receptors all stem from a man between 18 and 35 years old who had recovered from COVID-19.

This chain joins TRBV30 and TRBJ2-1; 9 bases are shared with TRBD2. This CDR3 is 15 amino acids long. V lost 2 bases to trimming and J lost 2 bases; unmatched junction nucleotides: 4. The germline gives CDR1 GTSNPN, CDR2 SVGIG (reference sequence). CDR3 nucleotide sequence: TGTGCCTGGAGTAGTGGCGGGAGGGCCTACAATGAGCAGTTCTTC. It encodes CAWSSGGRAYNEQFF.

The genes are TRBV2 and TRBJ2-3, with D tentatively TRBD1 (6 bases). The germline V gene has CDR1 SNHLY and CDR2 FYNNEI. Trimming left V 3 bases short and J 3 bases short, with 7 bases between. CDR3 length: 13 amino acids. CDR3 sequence (DNA): TGTGCCAGCAGTGAGGGGGCGACAGATACGCAGTATTTT. This encodes CASSEGATDTQYF.

The V and J genes are TRBV19 and TRBJ1-5; 7 nucleotides align to TRBD1. V shed 3 bases and J 4 bases; nucleotides not matched to a gene: 6. This CDR3 comprises 15 residues. CDR1 and CDR2 from the germline V gene are LNHDA and SQIVND (reference sequence). DNA for the CDR3: TGTGCCAGTAGTATGAGGGGCAGGGGGAATCAGCCCCAGCATTTT. This sequence encodes CASSMRGRGNQPQHF.

This clone was recorded once. This rearrangement joins TRBV7-2 to TRBJ2-5, with 12 bases lining up with TRBD2. The CDR3 is 15 residues long. CDR1 is SGHTA, CDR2 FQGNSA, per germline. With 3 bases clipped from V and 4 bases from J, the junction kept 3 bases outside the gene matches. CDR3 in amino acids: CASSFPTSGGETQYF. The DNA of the CDR3 is TGTGCCAGCAGCTTCCCGACTAGCGGGGGAGAGACCCAGTACTTC.

The chain uses TRBV19 and TRBJ2-1, with TRBD2 identical over 12 bases. The V and J ends lost 3 bases and 1 base, in that order; junction bases with no gene match: 1. Germline V CDR1 and CDR2: LNHDA, SQIVND (reference sequence). The CDR3 extends over 16 amino acids. CDR3 amino acids: CASSILAGGSYNEQFF. DNA for the CDR3: TGTGCCAGTAGTATTCTAGCGGGGGGGTCCTACAATGAGCAGTTCTTC.

The chain carries TRBV7-2 and TRBJ1-2, with TRBD1 as a possible D gene (5 bases). This CDR3 has 15 amino acids. Germline V gene lookup returns CDR1 SGHTA and CDR2 FQGNSA. The ends were cut back, 8 bases at V and 4 bases at J, with 20 bases in the middle. The CDR3 protein is CASSIDRGYTYGYTF. In DNA form, the CDR3 reads TGTGCCAGCTCCATCGACCGGGGGTATACCTATGGCTACACCTTC.

This chain joins TRBV5-1 and TRBJ1-2, with a possible D match to TRBD1 (6 bases). The germline CDR1 and CDR2 sequences are SGHRS and YFSETQ. The CDR3 has 14 amino acids. The ends were cut back, 0 bases at V and 7 bases at J, with 13 bases in the middle. The CDR3 DNA sequence: TGCGCCAGCAGCTTGGCCGATGTCAGGGGTGGCTACACCTTC. It yields the protein CASSLADVRGGYTF.

The rearrangement joins TRBV5-1 to TRBJ2-5, with 9 bases aligning to TRBD2. Trimming removed 4 bases from V and 5 bases from J; junction bases left unmatched: 6. The CDR3 totals 14 residues. Germline V gene sequence: CDR1 SGHRS, CDR2 YFSETQ. The CDR3 spells CASSGAGGQETQYF. CDR3 DNA sequence: TGCGCCAGCAGCGGAGCGGGAGGTCAGGAGACCCAGTACTTC.

V gene TRBV5-1 combines with J gene TRBJ2-6; no firm D call. V gave up 0 bases and J gave up 4 bases, with 17 bases separating them. The length of the CDR3 is 18 residues. The germline gives CDR1 SGHRS, CDR2 YFSETQ. CDR3 region: CASSLASGWKSGANVLTF. Here the CDR3 DNA reads TGCGCCAGCAGCTTGGCCTCCGGGTGGAAGTCCGGGGCCAACGTCCTGACTTTC.

This chain links TRBV19 with TRBJ2-2; 10 bases fit TRBD1. The CDR3 totals 15 residues. J lost 5 bases, V lost 8 bases, and 8 bases had no gene match. Germline V gene data show CDR1 as LNHDA and CDR2 as SQIVND (reference sequence). The chain's CDR3 is CASRGTGVVTGELFF. The CDR3 bases are TGTGCCAGTCGGGGGACAGGGGTAGTGACCGGGGAGCTGTTTTTT.

The chain joins TRBV24-1 to TRBJ1-1; no reliable D call. Germline CDR1 is KGHDR and CDR2 is SFDVKD. The length of the CDR3 is 13 residues. Trimming cost V 3 bases and J 8 bases, with 12 bases left between them. CDR3 loop: CATSDARTDEAFF. The CDR3 DNA follows: TGTGCCACCAGTGATGCCCGGACTGACGAAGCTTTCTTT.

V is TRBV6-5 and J is TRBJ1-5; weak D call: TRBD1 (5 bases). Trimming cost V 6 bases and J 1 base, with 13 bases left between them. The germline CDR1 and CDR2 sequences are MNHEY and SVGAGI. The length of the CDR3 is 15 residues. The CDR3 bases are TGTGCCAGCAGCCCAGGGTGGGGCAGCAATCAGCCCCAGCATTTT. As protein: CASSPGWGSNQPQHF.

The CDR3 reads CASSRESWGLGQPQHF. The DNA of the CDR3 is TGTGCCAGTAGTAGGGAGAGTTGGGGTTTAGGGCAGCCCCAGCATTTT. The V and J genes are TRBV19 and TRBJ1-5; D is unresolved. V dropped 4 bases and J dropped 7 bases, with 20 bases sitting between them. CDR3 size: 16 residues. Germline V CDR1 and CDR2: LNHDA, SQIVND (reference sequence). Full variable domain (rest looked up from reference TRBV19 and TRBJ1-5): DGGITQSPKYLFRKEGQNVTLSCEQNLNHDAMYWYRQDPGQGLRLIYYSQIVNDFQKGDIAEGYSVSREKKESFPLTVTSAQKNPTAFYLCASSRESWGLGQPQHFGDGTRLSIL.

V gene TRBV2 combines with J gene TRBJ2-1; 11 bases fit TRBD2. Trimming removed 2 bases from V and 5 bases from J; junction bases left unmatched: 11. This CDR3 comprises 18 residues. CDR1 is SNHLY, CDR2 FYNNEI, per germline. DNA of the CDR3: TGTGCCAGCAGTGAATGGGGGCTAGCGGGAGGTTGGGACAATGAGCAGTTCTTC. Translation gives CASSEWGLAGGWDNEQFF.

The V and J genes are TRBV21-1 and TRBJ1-1. TRBV21-1 corresponds to a pseudogene. The CDR3 loop spans 12 amino acids. The CDR3 here is CASSNRDFGAFF. CDR3 DNA: TGTGCCAGCAGCAATCGGGACTTTGGGGCTTTCTTT.

The chain joins TRBV5-4 to TRBJ1-5; no clear D gene. V lost 0 bases, J lost 5 bases, and 6 bases lay in between. The CDR3 runs 13 residues. Germline CDR1 is SGHNT and CDR2 is YYREEE (reference sequence). The CDR3 sequence is CASSLDGYQPQHF. CDR3 DNA: TGTGCCAGCAGCTTGGACGGTTATCAGCCCCAGCATTTT.

The rearrangement uses TRBV15 and TRBJ2-7, with 9 bases lining up with TRBD1. The CDR3 runs 14 residues. V shed 3 bases, J shed 3 bases, and the junction held 3 bases outside the gene matches. CDR1 is LNHNV, CDR2 YYDKDF, per germline (reference sequence). CDR3 in amino acids: CATSSGTGFYEQYF. The CDR3 region has the DNA TGTGCCACCAGCAGCGGGACAGGGTTCTACGAGCAGTACTTC.

This rearrangement joins TRBV9 to TRBJ2-3, with TRBD1 identical over 9 bases. CDR3 length: 15 residues. The J segment lost 4 bases and the V segment lost 3 bases, leaving 6 bases of the junction unmatched. Germline CDR1 is SGDLS and CDR2 is YYNGEE. The CDR3 region is CASSARTGVPDTQYF. The CDR3 coding sequence is TGTGCCAGCAGCGCAAGGACAGGGGTGCCAGATACGCAGTATTTT.

This sequence joins TRBV24-1 and TRBJ1-5, with 8 positions matching TRBD1. The CDR3 sequence is 13 residues long. V was clipped by 11 bases and J by 6 bases; unmatched bases: 8. CDR1 and CDR2 from the germline V gene are KGHDR and SFDVKD. CDR3 nucleotide sequence: TGTGCCATCCAGGGGGCCTCGAGTCAGCCCCAGCATTTT. The encoded protein is CAIQGASSQPQHF.

The J gene is TRBJ2-5, the V gene TRBV6-5; 10 bases are shared with TRBD1. The V segment lost 0 bases and the J segment 4 bases; nucleotides outside the gene matches: 5. In germline, CDR1 is MNHEY, CDR2 SVGAGI. This CDR3 has 16 amino acids. CDR3: CASSYSRTGGGETQYF. The CDR3 DNA follows: TGTGCCAGCAGTTACTCGAGGACAGGGGGGGGAGAGACCCAGTACTTC.

This rearrangement joins TRBV28 to TRBJ2-1; 14 bases fit TRBD2. V shed 3 bases, J shed 9 bases, and the junction held 10 bases outside the gene matches. CDR3 length: 17 residues. Germline V lookup: CDR1 MDHEN, CDR2 SYDVKM. The CDR3 DNA sequence: TGTGCCAGCAGTTTTCCGGGACTAGCGGGAGCTCGGACTGAGCAGTTCTTC. Protein sequence: CASSFPGLAGARTEQFF.

The gene calls are TRBV11-3 and TRBJ2-7, with D perhaps matching TRBD2 (6 bases). The CDR3 sequence is 15 residues long. Germline V CDR1 and CDR2: SGHNT, YENEEA. Between the trimmed V and J ends, which lost 6 bases and 0 bases, there was a span of 15 bases. CDR3 amino acids: CASSLGGGNSYEQYF. Written as DNA, the CDR3 is TGTGCCAGCAGTTTGGGGGGAGGAAACTCCTACGAGCAGTACTTC.

The J gene is TRBJ2-5, the V gene TRBV23-1, with 7 bases fitting TRBD1. TRBV23-1 carries the ORF label, with uncertain function. The CDR3 consists of 13 residues. V was clipped by 9 bases and J by 5 bases; unmatched bases: 9. CDR3 bases: TGCGCCAGTCCTGGGACAGACGGGGAGACCCAGTACTTC. It translates to CASPGTDGETQYF.

The J gene is TRBJ2-1, the V gene TRBV30; tentative D call: TRBD2 (6 bases). The germline V gene has CDR1 GTSNPN and CDR2 SVGIG (reference sequence). The CDR3 loop spans 15 amino acids. Trimming left V 3 bases short and J 8 bases short, with 20 bases between. The CDR3 bases are TGTGCCTGGAGACACGGGACTTCCCCGGGCGATGAGCAGTTCTTC. Translated, it gives CAWRHGTSPGDEQFF.